This is a list of T cell receptor beta chains from one sample in a study of shared clonotypes between healthy human individuals. Generated by immunoSEQ multiplex PCR, the TCRdb table keeps only in-frame clones and is missing some. Of approximately 2.3 million clones listed, just over 90% were seen once; the top ten hold about 0.39%. The source material was naive CD4+ T cells from PBMCs. These receptors came from a man younger than 35 in good health. Some clones in this sample may be carry-over from other donors' samples. Both conserved end residues are part of each CDR3. Fields, in order: CDR3 protein, CDR3 DNA, D gene, clone size, V gene, J gene. D genes are given only for firm matches. Not all rows give a size; the values are once, few, many and, for expanded clones, a class.

CDR3: CASSQRGTDTQYF; DNA: TGTGCCAGCAGCCAACGGGGCACAGATACGCAGTATTTT; D: NA; size: NA; V: TRBV28; J: TRBJ2-3
CDR3: CASSFGASEMGRKYF; DNA: TGCGCCAGCAGCTTCGGTGCCTCGGAGATGGGGCGTAAGTACTTC; D: NA; size: NA; V: TRBV5-1; J: TRBJ2-5
CDR3: CASSLVRETQYF; DNA: TGTGCCAGCAGCTTGGTCCGAGAGACCCAGTACTTC; D: NA; size: NA; V: TRBV5-6; J: TRBJ2-5
CDR3: CASSFPRSASTDTQYF; DNA: TGTGCCAGCAGCTTCCCACGGTCAGCCAGCACAGATACGCAGTATTTT; D: NA; size: NA; V: TRBV9; J: TRBJ2-3
CDR3: CASSRTGDTQYF; DNA: TGTGCCAGCAGCCGGACGGGAGATACGCAGTATTTT; D: NA; size: NA; V: TRBV13; J: TRBJ2-3
CDR3: CASSTGQASYNEQFF; DNA: TGCGCCAGCAGCACGGGACAGGCATCATACAATGAGCAGTTCTTC; D: TRBD1; size: NA; V: TRBV5-1; J: TRBJ2-1
CDR3: CASSARGDNEQFF; DNA: TGCGCCAGCAGCGCCCGGGGAGACAATGAGCAGTTCTTC; D: NA; size: once; V: TRBV5-1; J: TRBJ2-1
CDR3: CASSLGTSGYHQETQYF; DNA: TGCGCCAGCAGCTTGGGTACTAGCGGGTACCATCAAGAGACCCAGTACTTC; D: TRBD2; size: NA; V: TRBV5-1; J: TRBJ2-5
CDR3: CASSPGGWETQYF; DNA: TGTGCCAGCAGCCCCGGTGGTTGGGAGACCCAGTACTTC; D: NA; size: NA; V: TRBV7-2; J: TRBJ2-5
CDR3: CASSLAGGWMDTQYF; DNA: TGTGCCAGCAGCTTAGCGGGCGGGTGGATGGATACGCAGTATTTT; D: NA; size: once; V: TRBV7-2; J: TRBJ2-3
CDR3: CASSIDEETQYF; DNA: TGTGCCAGCAGTATAGATGAGGAGACCCAGTACTTC; D: NA; size: once; V: TRBV7-3; J: TRBJ2-5
CDR3: CASSLSLAGARGQETQYF; DNA: TGCGCCAGCAGCTTGTCCCTAGCGGGAGCCCGGGGCCAAGAGACCCAGTACTTC; D: TRBD2; size: NA; V: TRBV5-1; J: TRBJ2-5
CDR3: CASSPTSAYEQYF; DNA: TGTGCCAGCAGCCCTACTAGCGCCTACGAGCAGTACTTC; D: TRBD2; size: NA; V: TRBV14; J: TRBJ2-7
CDR3: CASSLVGSDPLYEQYF; DNA: TGTGCCAGCAGTTTGGTAGGGTCAGACCCACTCTACGAGCAGTACTTC; D: NA; size: NA; V: TRBV28; J: TRBJ2-7
CDR3: CASSLVFRLNTGELFF; DNA: TGTGCCAGCAGCTTAGTGTTTAGACTTAACACCGGGGAGCTGTTTTTT; D: NA; size: NA; V: TRBV11-2; J: TRBJ2-2
CDR3: CASSLGRKTASGPSSYEQYF; DNA: TGTGCCAGCAGCTTAGGGAGAAAAACGGCTAGCGGGCCGTCCTCCTACGAGCAGTACTTC; D: TRBD2; size: NA; V: TRBV11-3; J: TRBJ2-7
CDR3: CAISRAGAKETQYF; DNA: TGTGCCATCAGTCGAGCGGGAGCAAAGGAGACCCAGTACTTC; D: TRBD2; size: NA; V: TRBV10-3; J: TRBJ2-5
CDR3: CASRLPGTNTGELFF; DNA: TGTGCCTCCCGACTGCCAGGGACGAACACCGGGGAGCTGTTTTTT; D: NA; size: NA; V: TRBV5-4; J: TRBJ2-2
CDR3: CASSPIRTGFHYGYTF; DNA: TGTGCCAGCTCACCAATACGGACAGGGTTTCACTATGGCTACACCTTC; D: TRBD1; size: NA; V: TRBV18; J: TRBJ1-2
CDR3: CASSRVEGYGNSNQPQHF; DNA: TGCGCCAGCAGCCGGGTCGAAGGGTATGGTAATAGCAATCAGCCCCAGCATTTT; D: NA; size: NA; V: TRBV4-1; J: TRBJ1-5
CDR3: CASSSGQRNEQFF; DNA: TGTGCCAGCTCATCGGGACAGCGCAATGAGCAGTTCTTC; D: TRBD1; size: NA; V: TRBV18; J: TRBJ2-1
CDR3: CASSWTGILLPGANVLTF; DNA: TGTGCCAGCAGTTGGACAGGGATCCTCCTACCTGGGGCCAACGTCCTGACTTTC; D: TRBD1; size: NA; V: TRBV27; J: TRBJ2-6
CDR3: CARSFGLDGHEQFF; DNA: TGTGCCAGAAGCTTCGGACTAGACGGGCATGAGCAGTTCTTC; D: TRBD2; size: NA; V: TRBV5-3; J: TRBJ2-1
CDR3: CASSLQGWQPQHF; DNA: TGTGCCAGTAGTTTACAGGGGTGGCAGCCCCAGCATTTT; D: TRBD1; size: NA; V: TRBV19; J: TRBJ1-5
CDR3: CASSPNTGTSRNEQFF; DNA: TGTGCCAGCAGCCCGAACACCGGGACTAGCCGGAATGAGCAGTTCTTC; D: TRBD2; size: NA; V: TRBV7-2; J: TRBJ2-1
CDR3: CASSNMGEWYGYTF; DNA: TGTGCCAGCAGCAATATGGGGGAGTGGTATGGCTACACCTTC; D: NA; size: once; V: TRBV28; J: TRBJ1-2
CDR3: CASSLAGRLNEKLFF; DNA: TGCGCCAGCAGCTTGGCCGGGAGGCTTAATGAAAAACTGTTTTTT; D: NA; size: NA; V: TRBV5-1; J: TRBJ1-4